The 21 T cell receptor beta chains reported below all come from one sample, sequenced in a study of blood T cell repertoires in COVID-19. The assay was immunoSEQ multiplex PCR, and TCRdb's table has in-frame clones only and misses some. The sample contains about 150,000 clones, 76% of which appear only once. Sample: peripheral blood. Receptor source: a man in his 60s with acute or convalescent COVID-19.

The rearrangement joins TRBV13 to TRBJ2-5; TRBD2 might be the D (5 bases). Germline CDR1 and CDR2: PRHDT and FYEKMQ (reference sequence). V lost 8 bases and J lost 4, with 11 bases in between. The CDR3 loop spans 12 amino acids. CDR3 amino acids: CASEGPGETQYF. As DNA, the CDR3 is TGTGCCAGCGAGGGCCCGGGAGAGACCCAGTACTTC.

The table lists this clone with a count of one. This CDR3 reads CASSLGGTVNTEAFF. The CDR3 DNA reads as TGTGCCAGCAGCTTAGGAGGTACCGTGAACACTGAAGCTTTCTTT. The gene calls are TRBV7-9 and TRBJ1-1; no reliable D call. The V gene lost 1 base and the J gene lost 0 bases, with 9 bases spanning the gap. CDR1 and CDR2 (germline): SEHNR, FQNEAQ (reference sequence). The CDR3 runs to 15 residues.

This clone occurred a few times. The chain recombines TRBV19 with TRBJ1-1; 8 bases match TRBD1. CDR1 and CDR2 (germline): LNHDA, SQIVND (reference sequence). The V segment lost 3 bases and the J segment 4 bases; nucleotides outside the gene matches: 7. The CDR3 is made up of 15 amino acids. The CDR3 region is CASSMRDRTGTEAFF. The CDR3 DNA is TGTGCCAGTAGTATGAGGGACAGGACGGGCACTGAAGCTTTCTTT. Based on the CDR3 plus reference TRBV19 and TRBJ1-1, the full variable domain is DGGITQSPKYLFRKEGQNVTLSCEQNLNHDAMYWYRQDPGQGLRLIYYSQIVNDFQKGDIAEGYSVSREKKESFPLTVTSAQKNPTAFYLCASSMRDRTGTEAFFGQGTRLTVV.

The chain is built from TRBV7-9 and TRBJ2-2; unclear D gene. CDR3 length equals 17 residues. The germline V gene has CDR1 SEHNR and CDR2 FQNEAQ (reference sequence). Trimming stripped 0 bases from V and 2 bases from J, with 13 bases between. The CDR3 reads CASSLALDSLNTGELFF. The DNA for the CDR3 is TGTGCCAGCAGCTTAGCGCTGGATAGCCTTAACACCGGGGAGCTGTTTTTT.

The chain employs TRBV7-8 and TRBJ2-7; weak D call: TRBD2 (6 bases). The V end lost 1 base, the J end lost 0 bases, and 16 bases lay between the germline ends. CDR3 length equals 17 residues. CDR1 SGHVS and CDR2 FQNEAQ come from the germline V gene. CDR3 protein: CASSLDGGTESSYEQYF. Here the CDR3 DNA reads TGTGCCAGCAGCTTAGATGGGGGGACGGAGAGCTCCTACGAGCAGTACTTC.

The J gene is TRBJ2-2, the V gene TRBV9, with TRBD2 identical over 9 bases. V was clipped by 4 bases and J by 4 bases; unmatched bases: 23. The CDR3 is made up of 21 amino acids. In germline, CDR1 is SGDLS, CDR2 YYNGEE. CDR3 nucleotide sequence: TGTGCCAGCAGCCCAGGGGTACTTGCGGGAGGGCCTAAATGGGGCACCGGGGAGCTGTTTTTT. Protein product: CASSPGVLAGGPKWGTGELFF.

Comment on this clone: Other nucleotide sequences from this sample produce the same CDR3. The CDR3, as DNA: TGTGCCAGCAGTGCAGGCTATGGCTACACCTTC. This sequence encodes CASSAGYGYTF. This chain joins TRBV2 and TRBJ1-2; no clear D. Germline CDR1 SNHLY, CDR2 FYNNEI. Trimming pared 4 bases from V and 4 bases from J, leaving 4 bases between. This CDR3 spans 11 amino acids. Supplemented by reference TRBV2 and TRBJ1-2, the full variable domain reads EPEVTQTPSHQVTQMGQEVILRCVPISNHLYFYWYRQILGQKVEFLVSFYNNEISEKSEIFDDQFSVERPDGSNFTLKIRSTKLEDSAMYFCASSAGYGYTFGSGTRLTVV.

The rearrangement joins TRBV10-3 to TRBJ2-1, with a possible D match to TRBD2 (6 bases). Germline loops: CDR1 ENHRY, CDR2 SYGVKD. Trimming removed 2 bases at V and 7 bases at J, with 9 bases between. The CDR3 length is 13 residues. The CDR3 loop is CAISERETNEQFF. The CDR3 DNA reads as TGTGCCATCAGTGAGCGGGAGACGAATGAGCAGTTCTTC.

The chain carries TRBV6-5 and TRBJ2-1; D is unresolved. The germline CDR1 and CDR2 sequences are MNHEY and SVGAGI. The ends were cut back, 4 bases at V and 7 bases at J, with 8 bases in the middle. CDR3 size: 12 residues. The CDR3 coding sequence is TGTGCCAGCAGTTCCTCCGGGAATGAGCAGTTCTTC. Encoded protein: CASSSSGNEQFF.

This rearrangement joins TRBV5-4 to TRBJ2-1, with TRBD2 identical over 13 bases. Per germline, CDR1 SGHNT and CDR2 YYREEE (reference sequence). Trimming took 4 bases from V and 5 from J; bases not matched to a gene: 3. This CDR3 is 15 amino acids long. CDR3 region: CASSPGTSGNNEQFF. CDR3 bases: TGTGCCAGCAGCCCCGGGACTAGCGGGAACAATGAGCAGTTCTTC.

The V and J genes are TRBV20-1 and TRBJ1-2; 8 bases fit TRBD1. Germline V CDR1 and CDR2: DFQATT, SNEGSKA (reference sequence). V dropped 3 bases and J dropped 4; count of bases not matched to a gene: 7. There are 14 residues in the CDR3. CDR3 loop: CSASVQGVSYGYTF. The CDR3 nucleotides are TGCAGTGCTAGTGTACAGGGGGTTAGCTATGGCTACACCTTC.

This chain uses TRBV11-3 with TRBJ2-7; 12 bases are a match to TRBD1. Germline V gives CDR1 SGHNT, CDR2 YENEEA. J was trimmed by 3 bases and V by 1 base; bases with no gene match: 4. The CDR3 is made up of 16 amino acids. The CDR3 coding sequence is TGTGCCAGCAGCTTAGGGGGGACAGGGGGCTACTACGAGCAGTACTTC. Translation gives CASSLGGTGGYYEQYF. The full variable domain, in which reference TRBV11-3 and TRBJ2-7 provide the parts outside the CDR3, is EAGVVQSPRYKIIEKKQPVAFWCNPISGHNTLYWYLQNLGQGPELLIRYENEEAVDDSQLPKDRFSAERLKGVDSTLKIQPAELGDSAVYLCASSLGGTGGYYEQYFGPGTRLTVT.

The CDR3 nucleotides read TGTGCCAGCTCAGCGGGACTAGCGGGGGACAATGAGCAGTTCTTC. Protein: CASSAGLAGDNEQFF. J is TRBJ2-1 and V is TRBV18, with TRBD2 identical over 14 bases. CDR1 and CDR2 from the germline V gene are KGHSH and LQKENI. This CDR3 comprises 15 residues. The ends lost 5 bases at V and 5 bases at J; junction bases unmatched: 2.

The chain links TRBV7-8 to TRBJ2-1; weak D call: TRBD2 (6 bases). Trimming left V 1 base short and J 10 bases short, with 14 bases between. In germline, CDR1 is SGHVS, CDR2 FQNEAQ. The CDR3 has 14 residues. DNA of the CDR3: TGTGCCAGCAGCTTAGTAGGCGGGGCCCGGGAGCAGTTCTTC. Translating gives CASSLVGGAREQFF.

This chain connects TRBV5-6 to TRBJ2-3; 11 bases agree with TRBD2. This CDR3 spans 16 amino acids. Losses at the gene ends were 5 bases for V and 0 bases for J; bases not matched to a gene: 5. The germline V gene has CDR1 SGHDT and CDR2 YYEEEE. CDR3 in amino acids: CASSRRLAGSTDTQYF. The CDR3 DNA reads TGTGCCAGCAGTCGTAGACTAGCGGGGAGCACAGATACGCAGTATTTT.

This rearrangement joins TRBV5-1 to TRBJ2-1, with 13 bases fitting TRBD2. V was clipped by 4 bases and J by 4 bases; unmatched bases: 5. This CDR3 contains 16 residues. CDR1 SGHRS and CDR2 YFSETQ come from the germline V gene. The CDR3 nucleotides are TGCGCCAGCAGCGCCGGACTAGCGGGAGCGTACAATGAGCAGTTCTTC. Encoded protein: CASSAGLAGAYNEQFF.

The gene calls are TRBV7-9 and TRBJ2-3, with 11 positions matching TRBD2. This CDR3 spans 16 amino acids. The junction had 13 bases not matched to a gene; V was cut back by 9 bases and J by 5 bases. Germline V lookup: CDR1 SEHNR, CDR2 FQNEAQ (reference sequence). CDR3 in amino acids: CARGRVAGGPVDTQYF. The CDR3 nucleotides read TGTGCCAGAGGAAGGGTAGCGGGAGGGCCGGTAGATACGCAGTATTTT.

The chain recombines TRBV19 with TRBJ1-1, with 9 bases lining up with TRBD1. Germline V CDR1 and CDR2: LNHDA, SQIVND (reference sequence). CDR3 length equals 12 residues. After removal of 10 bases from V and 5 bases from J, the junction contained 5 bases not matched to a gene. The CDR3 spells CATGTGITEAFF. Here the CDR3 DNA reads TGTGCCACCGGGACAGGGATTACTGAAGCTTTCTTT.

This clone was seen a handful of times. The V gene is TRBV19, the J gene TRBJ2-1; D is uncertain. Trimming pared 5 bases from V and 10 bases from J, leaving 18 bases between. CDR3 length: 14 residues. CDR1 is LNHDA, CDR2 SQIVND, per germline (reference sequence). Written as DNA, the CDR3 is TGTGCCAGTAGTGTTGGCCAGATCCTCGGGGAGCAGTTCTTC. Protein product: CASSVGQILGEQFF.

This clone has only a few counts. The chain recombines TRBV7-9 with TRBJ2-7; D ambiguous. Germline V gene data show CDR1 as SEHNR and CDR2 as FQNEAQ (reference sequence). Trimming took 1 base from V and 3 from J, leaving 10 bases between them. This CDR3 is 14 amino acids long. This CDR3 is CASSLGVRDYEQYF. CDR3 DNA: TGTGCCAGCAGCTTAGGAGTCCGAGACTACGAGCAGTACTTC.

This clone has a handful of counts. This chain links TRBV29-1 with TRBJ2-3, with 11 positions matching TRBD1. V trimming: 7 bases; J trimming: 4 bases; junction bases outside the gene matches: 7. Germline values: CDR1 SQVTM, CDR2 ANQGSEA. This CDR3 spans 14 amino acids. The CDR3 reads CSARTGGVADTQYF. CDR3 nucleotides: TGCAGCGCAAGGACAGGGGGCGTAGCAGATACGCAGTATTTT.